The rows below give T cell receptor beta chains drawn from one sample of a study of T-cell reconstitution after alpha-beta-depleted transplantation in children. TCRdb re-derived calls from the PCR reads in MiXCR, one entry per CDR3 protein. The sample holds over 400,000 distinct CDR3 sequences, approximately 12% seen once. The sample consisted of PBMCs from the stem cell graft donor, taken from the stem cell graft. The receptor set was obtained from a human donor who donated a stem cell graft to a child with combined immunodeficiency. The CDR3 runs from the conserved cysteine through the conserved F or W. The D gene is left open where the match is weak. A row's size may be missing; if present it is once, few, many or a size class.

clone size: few; D gene: TRBD2; J gene: TRBJ2-1; V gene: TRBV11-2; CDR3 DNA: TGTGCCAGCAGCTCCTGGACTAGCGGGGGATCTAATGAGCAGTTCTTC; CDR3 protein: CASSSWTSGGSNEQFF
clone size: few; D gene: TRBD2; J gene: TRBJ2-1; V gene: TRBV6-1; CDR3 DNA: TGTGCCAGCAGCAGGGGACTAGCGGGAGGTGATGAGCAGTTCTTC; CDR3 protein: CASSRGLAGGDEQFF
clone size: few; D gene: .; J gene: TRBJ2-2; V gene: TRBV4-2; CDR3 DNA: TGTGCCAGCAGCCAAGGGGATAACACGGGGGCGTACACCGGGGAGCTGTTTTTT; CDR3 protein: CASSQGDNTGAYTGELFF
clone size: .; D gene: TRBD1; J gene: TRBJ2-1; V gene: TRBV20-1; CDR3 DNA: TGCAGTGCTAGAGAAACTCCGTCGGGGACAGGGTCCAATGAGCAGTTCTTC; CDR3 protein: CSARETPSGTGSNEQFF
clone size: many; D gene: TRBD2; J gene: TRBJ2-2; V gene: TRBV5-4; CDR3 DNA: TGTGCCAGCAGCCCTATGACTAGCGGTAGGACCGGGGAGCTGTTTTTT; CDR3 protein: CASSPMTSGRTGELFF
clone size: .; D gene: .; J gene: TRBJ1-1; V gene: TRBV15; CDR3 DNA: TGTGCCACCAGCTTACCGGGGTCGCACACTGAAGCTTTCTTT; CDR3 protein: CATSLPGSHTEAFF
clone size: many; D gene: TRBD2; J gene: TRBJ2-1; V gene: TRBV28; CDR3 DNA: TGTGCCAGCACTCCCGGGAGGAGCTCCTACAATGAGCAGTTCTTC; CDR3 protein: CASTPGRSSYNEQFF
clone size: .; D gene: .; J gene: TRBJ2-2; V gene: TRBV5-6; CDR3 DNA: TGTGCCAGCAGCTTGGTGGCTGGGTTCACCGGGGAGCTGTTTTTT; CDR3 protein: CASSLVAGFTGELFF
clone size: few; D gene: .; J gene: TRBJ2-2; V gene: TRBV3-1; CDR3 DNA: TGTGCCAGCAGCCAAGTCGGGGGTTTTACCGGGGAGCTGTTTTTT; CDR3 protein: CASSQVGGFTGELFF
clone size: many; D gene: .; J gene: TRBJ2-1; V gene: TRBV12-3/TRBV12-4; CDR3 DNA: TGTGCCAGCAGTTTCTTTCCAAACAACTACAATGAGCAGTTCTTC; CDR3 protein: CASSFFPNNYNEQFF
clone size: .; D gene: .; J gene: TRBJ1-4; V gene: TRBV7-2; CDR3 DNA: TGTGCCAGCGCCCCGGTCCGAGGGAGGGACGAAAAACTGTTTTTT; CDR3 protein: CASAPVRGRDEKLFF
clone size: many; D gene: .; J gene: TRBJ2-7; V gene: TRBV4-3; CDR3 DNA: TGCGCCAGCAGCCAAGATCTTAGCAGGAGCTACGAGCAGTACTTC; CDR3 protein: CASSQDLSRSYEQYF
clone size: once; D gene: TRBD2; J gene: TRBJ2-5; V gene: TRBV7-2; CDR3 DNA: TGTGCCAGCAGCTTAGGCGTTAGCGGGGGCCTCCAAGAGACCCAGTACTTC; CDR3 protein: CASSLGVSGGLQETQYF